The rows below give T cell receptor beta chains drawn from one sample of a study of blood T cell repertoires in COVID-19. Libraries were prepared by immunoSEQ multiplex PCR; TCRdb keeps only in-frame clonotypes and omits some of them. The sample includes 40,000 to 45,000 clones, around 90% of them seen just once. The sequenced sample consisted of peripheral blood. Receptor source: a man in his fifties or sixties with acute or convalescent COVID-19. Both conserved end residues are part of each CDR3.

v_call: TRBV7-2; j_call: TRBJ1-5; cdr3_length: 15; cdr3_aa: CASSLGTGGSQPQHF
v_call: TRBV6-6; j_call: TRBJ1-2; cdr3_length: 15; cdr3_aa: CASSFRDRGDYGYTF
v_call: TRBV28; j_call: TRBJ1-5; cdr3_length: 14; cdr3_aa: CASSSGSHYQPQHF
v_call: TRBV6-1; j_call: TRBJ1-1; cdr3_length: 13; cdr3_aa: CASSETGNTEAFF
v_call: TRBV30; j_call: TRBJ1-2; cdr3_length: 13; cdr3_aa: CAWSPTGNTGYTF
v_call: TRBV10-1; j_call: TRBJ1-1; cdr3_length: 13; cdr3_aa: CASSERGLDEAFF
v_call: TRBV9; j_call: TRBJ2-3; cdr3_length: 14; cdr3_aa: CASSVTGVSDTQYF
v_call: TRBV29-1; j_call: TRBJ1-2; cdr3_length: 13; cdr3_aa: CSARDLPNYGYTF
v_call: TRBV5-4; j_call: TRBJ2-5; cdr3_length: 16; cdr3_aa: CASSLLAGGLQETQYF
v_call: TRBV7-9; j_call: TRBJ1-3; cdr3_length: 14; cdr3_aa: CASSPALRPRTIYF
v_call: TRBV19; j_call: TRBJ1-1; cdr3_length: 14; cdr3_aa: CASSSRRLNTEAFF
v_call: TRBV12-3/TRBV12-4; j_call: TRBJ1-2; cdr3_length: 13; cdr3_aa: CASTVHFFDGYTF
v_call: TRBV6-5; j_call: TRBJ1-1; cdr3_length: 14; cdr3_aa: CASSYSGGNTEAFF
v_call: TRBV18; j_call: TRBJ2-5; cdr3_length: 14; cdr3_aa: CASSPRGFQETQYF
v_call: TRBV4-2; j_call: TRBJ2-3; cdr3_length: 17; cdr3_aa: CASSQVPKRGRTDTQYF
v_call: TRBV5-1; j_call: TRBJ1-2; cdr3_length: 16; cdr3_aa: CASSIPTGEKNYGYTF
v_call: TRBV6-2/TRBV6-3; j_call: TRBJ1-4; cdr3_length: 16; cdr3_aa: CASSYSGDRMEEKLFF
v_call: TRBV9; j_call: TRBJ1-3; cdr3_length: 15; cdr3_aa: CASSLGTPGGNTIYF
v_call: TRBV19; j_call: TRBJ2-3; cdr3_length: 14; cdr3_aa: CAVRGGVPTDTQYF
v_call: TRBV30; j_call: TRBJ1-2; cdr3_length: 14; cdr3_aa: CAWSPLTGGNGYTF
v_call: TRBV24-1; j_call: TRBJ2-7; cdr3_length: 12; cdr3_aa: CATSDFKSEQYF
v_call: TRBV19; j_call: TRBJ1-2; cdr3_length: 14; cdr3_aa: CASSITHANYGYTF
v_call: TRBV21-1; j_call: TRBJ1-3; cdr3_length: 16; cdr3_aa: CASSRQTPGRGNTIYF
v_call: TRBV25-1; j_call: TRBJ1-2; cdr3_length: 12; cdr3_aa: CATLNRADGYTF
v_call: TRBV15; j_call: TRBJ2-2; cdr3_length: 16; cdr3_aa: CATSTTTVANTGELFF
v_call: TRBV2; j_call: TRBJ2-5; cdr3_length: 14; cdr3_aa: CASSEELGPRTQYF
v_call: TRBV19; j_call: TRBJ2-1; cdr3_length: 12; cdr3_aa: CASSIGGGGQFF
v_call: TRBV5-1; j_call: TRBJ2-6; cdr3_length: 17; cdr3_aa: CASSFVPGGTGANVLTF